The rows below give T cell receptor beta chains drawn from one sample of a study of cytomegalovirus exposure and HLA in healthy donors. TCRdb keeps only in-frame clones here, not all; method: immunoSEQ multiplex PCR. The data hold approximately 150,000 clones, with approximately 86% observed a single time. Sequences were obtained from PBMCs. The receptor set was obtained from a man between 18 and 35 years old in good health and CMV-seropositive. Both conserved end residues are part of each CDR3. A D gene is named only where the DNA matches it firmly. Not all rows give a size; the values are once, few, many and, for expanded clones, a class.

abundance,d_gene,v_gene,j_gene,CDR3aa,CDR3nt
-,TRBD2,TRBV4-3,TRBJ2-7,CASSQVTSGVYEQYF,TGCGCCAGCAGCCAAGTGACTAGCGGGGTCTACGAGCAGTACTTC
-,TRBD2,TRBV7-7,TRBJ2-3,CASSAGLAGGTDTQYF,TGTGCTAGCAGCGCAGGACTAGCGGGGGGGACAGATACGCAGTATTTT
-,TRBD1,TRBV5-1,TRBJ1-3,CASSFGTGGNTIYF,TGCGCCAGCAGCTTTGGGACAGGGGGAAACACCATATATTTT
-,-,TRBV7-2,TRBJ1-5,CASSFRVNQPQHF,TGTGCCAGCAGCTTCCGAGTTAATCAGCCCCAGCATTTT
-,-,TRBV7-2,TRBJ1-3,CASSLAGAPGNTIYF,TGTGCCAGCAGCTTAGCAGGGGCGCCTGGAAACACCATATATTTT
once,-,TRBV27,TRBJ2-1,CASRPTLGLAYNEQFF,TGTGCCAGCAGGCCCACTCTCGGACTGGCCTACAATGAGCAGTTCTTC
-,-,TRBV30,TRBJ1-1,CAWSVRDTEAFF,TGTGCCTGGAGTGTACGGGACACTGAAGCTTTCTTT
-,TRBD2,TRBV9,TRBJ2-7,CASSVGSSGASQGYEQYF,TGTGCCAGCAGCGTAGGGTCCAGCGGGGCTTCGCAGGGCTACGAGCAGTACTTC
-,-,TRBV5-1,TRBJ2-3,CASGTQLTSTDTQYF,TGCGCCAGCGGAACCCAGTTGACTAGCACAGATACGCAGTATTTT
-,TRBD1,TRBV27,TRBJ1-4,CASSPLRTGERPTNEKLFF,TGTGCCAGCAGTCCCCTACGGACAGGGGAAAGACCAACTAATGAAAAACTGTTTTTT
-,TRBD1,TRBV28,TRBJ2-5,CASSSSPDRAGLETQYF,TGTGCCAGCAGTTCCTCACCGGACAGGGCTGGTTTGGAGACCCAGTACTTC
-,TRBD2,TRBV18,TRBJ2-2,CASSPRTSGRTGELFF,TGTGCCAGCTCACCAAGGACTAGCGGACGAACCGGGGAGCTGTTTTTT
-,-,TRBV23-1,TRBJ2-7,CASSHPGERDPHEQYF,TGCGCCAGCAGTCACCCGGGGGAGAGGGACCCCCACGAGCAGTACTTC
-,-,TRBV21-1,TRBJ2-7,CASSIWGIAGLGTTEQYF,TGTGCCAGCAGCATCTGGGGGATAGCGGGACTAGGGACAACCGAGCAGTACTTC
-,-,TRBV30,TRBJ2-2,CAWTIGVARAGELFF,TGTGCCTGGACCATAGGGGTGGCCAGGGCCGGGGAGCTGTTTTTT
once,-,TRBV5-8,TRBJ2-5,CASSQGNRETQYF,TGTGCCAGCAGCCAGGGGAACCGAGAGACCCAGTACTTC
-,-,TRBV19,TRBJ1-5,CASSIVLGDYNQPQHF,TGTGCCAGTAGTATAGTACTAGGGGACTACAATCAGCCCCAGCATTTT
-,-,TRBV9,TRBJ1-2,CASSPLTGAVYTF,TGTGCCAGCAGCCCCCTGACAGGTGCGGTCTACACCTTC
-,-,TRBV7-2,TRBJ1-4,CASSPHRDNEKLFF,TGTGCCAGCAGCCCCCACAGGGATAATGAAAAACTGTTTTTT
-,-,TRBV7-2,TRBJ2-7,CASRQWAGGSYEQYF,TGTGCCAGCAGGCAATGGGCAGGGGGGTCCTACGAGCAGTACTTC
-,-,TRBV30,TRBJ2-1,CAWSVGLNNEQFF,TGTGCCTGGAGTGTAGGACTCAACAATGAGCAGTTCTTC
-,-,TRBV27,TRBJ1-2,CASSSGTNYGYTF,TGTGCCAGCAGTTCGGGAACGAATTATGGCTACACCTTC
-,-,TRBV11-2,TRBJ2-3,CASSFDFTDTQYF,TGTGCCAGCAGCTTCGACTTCACAGATACGCAGTATTTT
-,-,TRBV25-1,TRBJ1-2,CASSDTEGRVVVGYTF,TGTGCCAGCAGTGATACGGAAGGCAGGGTCGTTGTGGGCTACACCTTC
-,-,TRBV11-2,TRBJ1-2,CASSLLSSQVNYGYTF,TGTGCCAGCAGCTTGTTATCCTCTCAGGTTAACTATGGCTACACCTTC
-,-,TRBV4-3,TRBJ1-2,CASSPDRGTANYGYTF,TGCGCCAGCAGCCCAGATCGGGGAACAGCTAACTATGGCTACACCTTC
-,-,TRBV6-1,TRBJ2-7,CASSPSSYEQYF,TGTGCCAGCAGCCCTTCTTCGTACGAGCAGTACTTC
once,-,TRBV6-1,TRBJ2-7,CASSEFTRGDEQYF,TGTGCCAGCAGTGAATTTACCAGGGGCGACGAGCAGTACTTC
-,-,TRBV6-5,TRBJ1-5,CASSPSWGVQPQHF,TGTGCCAGCAGCCCCTCCTGGGGGGTTCAGCCCCAGCATTTT
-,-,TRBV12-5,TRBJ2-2,CASGLASAGELFF,TGTGCTAGTGGTTTGGCTAGCGCCGGGGAGCTGTTTTTT
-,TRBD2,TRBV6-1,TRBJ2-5,CASRSSGGETQYF,TGTGCCAGCAGGTCTAGCGGGGGAGAGACCCAGTACTTC
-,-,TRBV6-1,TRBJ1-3,CATRPGGNTIYF,TGTGCCACCCGACCGGGTGGAAACACCATATATTTT
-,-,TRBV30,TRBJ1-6,CAWNSRDNSPLHF,TGTGCCTGGAATTCACGGGATAATTCACCCCTCCACTTT
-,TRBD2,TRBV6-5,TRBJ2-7,CASSPGLAGVSEQYF,TGTGCCAGCAGCCCCGGACTAGCGGGAGTGAGCGAGCAGTACTTC
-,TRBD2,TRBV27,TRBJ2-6,CASSLFYAGAGANVLTF,TGTGCCAGCAGTTTATTCTACGCGGGAGCTGGGGCCAACGTCCTGACTTTC
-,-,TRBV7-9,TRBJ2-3,CASGGKPFTDTQYF,TGTGCCAGCGGGGGGAAGCCGTTCACAGATACGCAGTATTTT